These 26 T cell receptor beta chains were all obtained from the same sample, sequenced in a study of blood T cell repertoires in COVID-19. Profiled with immunoSEQ multiplex PCR; TCRdb holds only in-frame clones, not every one. The table lists about 300,000 clones, approximately 89% of them singletons. The source material was peripheral blood. The source of these receptors is a woman in her 30s who had recovered from COVID-19.

The CDR3 sequence: CASRMYFSGANVLTF. CDR3 coding DNA: TGTGCCAGCAGAATGTATTTCTCTGGGGCCAACGTCCTGACTTTC. V is TRBV27 and J is TRBJ2-6, with D hard to call. The V gene's germline CDR1 is MNHEY and CDR2 SMNVEV (reference sequence). CDR3 length equals 15 residues. The V end was cut by 6 bases, the J end by 0 bases, with 9 bases between.

This chain uses TRBV3-1 (or the pseudogene TRBV3-2) with TRBJ2-7; maybe TRBD2 (7 bases). The CDR3 length is 14 residues. V lost 4 bases and J lost 13, with 23 bases in between. The germline V gene has CDR1 LGHDT and CDR2 YNNKEL (reference sequence). CDR3 sequence: CASSPSAGAYPNYF. The CDR3 region has the DNA TGTGCCAGCAGCCCCTCTGCGGGGGCTTATCCAAATTACTTC.

The chain has TRBV5-1 and TRBJ1-1; 7 positions agree with TRBD1. V lost 4 bases to trimming and J lost 1 base; unmatched junction nucleotides: 7. This CDR3 is built from 15 residues. CDR1 SGHRS and CDR2 YFSETQ come from the germline V gene. As DNA, the CDR3 is TGCGCCAGCAGCCCAGACAGGGTTTCGAACACTGAAGCTTTCTTT. It codes for CASSPDRVSNTEAFF.

The rearrangement joins TRBV5-5 to TRBJ1-5; D is unclear. Trimming shortened V by 3 bases and J by 4 bases, and 11 bases separated the two germline ends. The CDR3 consists of 14 residues. Germline V CDR1 and CDR2: SGHKS, YYEKEE (reference sequence). This CDR3 is CASSSRGENQPQHF. CDR3 nucleotides: TGTGCCAGCAGCTCCCGCGGGGAAAATCAGCCCCAGCATTTT.

V is TRBV5-4 and J is TRBJ1-3; D is ambiguous. The germline CDR1 and CDR2 sequences are SGHNT and YYREEE (reference sequence). The V and J ends lost 2 bases and 0 bases respectively, with 12 bases between them. This CDR3 is 16 amino acids long. CDR3 nucleotide sequence: TGTGCCAGCAGCTTAGGGAGCGAGAACTCTGGAAACACCATATATTTT. Amino acid sequence: CASSLGSENSGNTIYF.

The chain combines TRBV12-5 with TRBJ1-5; D might be TRBD1 (6 bases). Germline values: CDR1 LGHNT, CDR2 FRNRAP. V lost 6 bases to trimming and J lost 6 bases, with 18 bases between them. CDR3 length equals 15 residues. The CDR3 is CASGLGAAKGQPQHF. Here the CDR3 DNA reads TGTGCTAGTGGCCTGGGGGCCGCTAAGGGTCAGCCCCAGCATTTT.

This rearrangement joins TRBV2 to TRBJ1-2; 7 bases are a match to TRBD1. With 3 bases clipped from V and 4 bases from J, the junction kept 5 bases outside the gene matches. This CDR3 comprises 14 residues. Germline values: CDR1 SNHLY, CDR2 FYNNEI. The CDR3 sequence: CASSEDRQIYGYTF. The CDR3 nucleotides read TGTGCCAGCAGTGAGGACAGGCAGATCTATGGCTACACCTTC.

The count of this clone is one. This chain joins TRBV9 and TRBJ2-7; D remains ambiguous. Trimming cost V 0 bases and J 3 bases, with 13 bases left between them. Germline V gene sequence: CDR1 SGDLS, CDR2 YYNGEE. The CDR3 runs 15 residues. The chain's CDR3 is CASSVAGNPHYEQYF. In DNA, the CDR3 is TGTGCCAGCAGCGTAGCTGGCAATCCTCACTACGAGCAGTACTTC.

The chain recombines TRBV2 with TRBJ2-7; 10 bases are shared with TRBD2. The germline gives CDR1 SNHLY, CDR2 FYNNEI. Germline trimming cut 8 bases from V and 2 bases from J; bases unmatched to any gene: 6. The CDR3 consists of 14 residues. The CDR3 protein is CASQTAGGTYEQYF. In DNA, the CDR3 is TGTGCCAGCCAAACAGCGGGGGGGACCTACGAGCAGTACTTC.

The chain carries TRBV30 and TRBJ1-6; 11 nucleotides match TRBD1. CDR1 is GTSNPN, CDR2 SVGIG, per germline (reference sequence). V shed 0 bases, J shed 10 bases, and the junction held 8 bases outside the gene matches. There are 16 residues in the CDR3. This chain's CDR3 is CAWSVFRTGGASPLHF. The CDR3 nucleotides are TGTGCCTGGAGTGTATTTCGGACAGGGGGCGCATCACCCCTCCACTTT.

V usage is TRBV4-2 and J usage is TRBJ2-4, with D maybe TRBD1 (5 bases). This CDR3 contains 16 residues. With 3 bases removed from V and 1 base from J, the gap between germline ends came to 13 bases. The V gene's germline CDR1 is LGHNA and CDR2 YNFKEQ. DNA for the CDR3: TGTGCCAGCAGCCAGGGCGGCAGGGTGGCCAAAAACATTCAGTACTTC. Its translation is CASSQGGRVAKNIQYF.

This clone was seen a single time. This sequence joins TRBV3-1 (or the pseudogene TRBV3-2) and TRBJ2-7; D gene ambiguous. V lost 4 bases to trimming and J lost 2 bases, with 6 bases between them. CDR1 is LGHDT, CDR2 YNNKEL, per germline (reference sequence). The CDR3 contains 12 residues. The CDR3 spells CASSPSTYEQYF. The CDR3 DNA sequence: TGTGCCAGCAGCCCATCCACCTACGAGCAGTACTTC.

The CDR3 is CASSRLGGGGTDTQYF. The CDR3, as DNA: TGTGCCAGCAGCCGCCTCGGCGGGGGGGGCACAGATACGCAGTATTTT. The V and J genes are TRBV3-1 (or the pseudogene TRBV3-2) and TRBJ2-3; 9 bases are a match to TRBD2. The CDR3 runs to 16 residues. Germline-derived CDR1 and CDR2 are LGHDT and YNNKEL (reference sequence). V gave up 4 bases and J gave up 1 base; unmatched junction bases: 6.

This clone has just a few counts. The rearrangement joins TRBV4-1 to TRBJ2-2, with 7 bases identical to TRBD1. Germline loops: CDR1 MGHRA, CDR2 YSYEKL. Trimming removed 3 bases from V and 5 bases from J; junction bases left unmatched: 6. The CDR3 extends over 15 amino acids. The CDR3 bases are TGCGCCAGCAGCCACCGACAGGGAGTTACCGGGGAGCTGTTTTTT. Translating gives CASSHRQGVTGELFF.

This chain links TRBV7-2 with TRBJ2-4; the D gene is possibly TRBD1 (5 bases). Per germline, CDR1 SGHTA and CDR2 FQGNSA. Trimming removed 2 bases from V and 12 bases from J, with 17 bases in between. The CDR3 runs 14 residues. The CDR3 sequence: CASSLRQPITAQYF. The CDR3 DNA reads TGTGCCAGCAGCTTAAGACAGCCGATCACGGCTCAGTACTTC. Using reference TRBV7-2 and TRBJ2-4 for the parts outside the CDR3, the full variable domain is GAGVSQSPSNKVTEKGKDVELRCDPISGHTALYWYRQSLGQGLEFLIYFQGNSAPDKSGLPSDRFSAERTGGSVSTLTIQRTQQEDSAVYLCASSLRQPITAQYFGAGTRLSVL.

A word on this clone: The junction and the germline gene differ at one end; a read error may be behind it. The gene calls are TRBV12-3 or TRBV12-4 and TRBJ2-7; 9 bases line up with TRBD1. There are 13 residues in the CDR3. This chain's CDR3 is CASSFSTGTGLNF. As DNA, the CDR3 is TGTGCCAGCAGTTTTTCAACCGGGACAGGGCTGAACTTC.

This rearrangement joins TRBV7-9 to TRBJ2-7; 8 bases are a match to TRBD2. The ends lost 6 bases at V and 0 bases at J; junction bases unmatched: 13. The CDR3 length is 17 residues. CDR1 SEHNR and CDR2 FQNEAQ come from the germline V gene (reference sequence). The CDR3 nucleotides read TGTGCCAGCAGAGGATGGAAGCCGGGACTAGTCTCCTACGAGCAGTACTTC. It is translated as CASRGWKPGLVSYEQYF.

This clone was seen only a few times. The chain recombines TRBV2 with TRBJ1-5, with TRBD1 identical over 11 bases. Germline V CDR1 and CDR2: SNHLY, FYNNEI. The V and J ends lost 1 base and 1 base, in that order; junction bases with no gene match: 6. The CDR3 has 18 residues. The CDR3 sequence is CASSEGTGGLRSNQPQHF. Here the CDR3 DNA reads TGTGCCAGCAGTGAAGGGACAGGGGGCCTCAGGAGCAATCAGCCCCAGCATTTT.

The rearrangement links TRBV11-2 to TRBJ2-1, with D possibly TRBD1 on 6 matching bases. The CDR3 loop spans 16 amino acids. Trimming left V 5 bases short and J 0 bases short, with 14 bases between. The V gene's germline CDR1 is SGHAT and CDR2 FQNNGV. The CDR3 nucleotides are TGTGCCAGCAGCAAGAAGGGGGAAGGCTCCTACAATGAGCAGTTCTTC. This codes for CASSKKGEGSYNEQFF.

V usage is TRBV27 and J usage is TRBJ2-1, with TRBD2 matching over 7 bases. This CDR3 contains 14 residues. Unmatched junction bases numbered 7, after V lost 5 bases and J lost 6 bases. CDR1 is MNHEY, CDR2 SMNVEV, per germline (reference sequence). CDR3: CASSLRTGGNEQFF. As DNA, the CDR3 is TGTGCCAGCAGTCTCCGGACGGGGGGCAATGAGCAGTTCTTC.

This sequence joins TRBV19 and TRBJ1-1; a weak D match, TRBD1 (5 bases). The length of the CDR3 is 17 residues. V was pared by 3 bases and J by 1 base, with 18 bases between. The germline CDR1 and CDR2 sequences are LNHDA and SQIVND (reference sequence). The CDR3 spells CASSIIPNAGGNTEAFF. The CDR3 nucleotides are TGTGCCAGTAGTATTATTCCCAATGCCGGGGGGAACACTGAAGCTTTCTTT.

The chain links TRBV7-2 to TRBJ2-3; D uncertain. Trimming stripped 5 bases from V and 3 bases from J, with 9 bases between. Looked up from germline, CDR1 is SGHTA and CDR2 is FQGNSA. CDR3 length: 13 residues. For the CDR3, the DNA is TGTGCCAGCAGCGGGCGACGGACAGATACGCAGTATTTT. Its protein is CASSGRRTDTQYF.

This clone was recorded a few times. CDR3 sequence reads: CASSLQGQGGNQPQHF. The CDR3 coding sequence is TGTGCCAGCAGTTTACAAGGACAGGGAGGGAATCAGCCCCAGCATTTT. The chain is built from TRBV28 and TRBJ1-5, with 8 positions matching TRBD1. CDR1 is MDHEN, CDR2 SYDVKM, per germline. The CDR3 spans 16 residues. With V trimmed by 2 bases and J by 4 bases, 7 bases remained unmatched.

This clone has more than one count but fewer than ten. The rearrangement uses TRBV10-3 and TRBJ1-1, with a weak D call TRBD1 (6 bases). The germline CDR1 and CDR2 sequences are ENHRY and SYGVKD. V dropped 2 bases and J dropped 1 base, with 8 bases sitting between them. The CDR3 is 14 amino acids. CDR3 nucleotide sequence: TGTGCCATCAGTGAGGGACAGCCGAACACTGAAGCTTTCTTT. The encoded protein is CAISEGQPNTEAFF.

The chain joins TRBV25-1 to TRBJ1-2; TRBD1 matches at 8 bases. This CDR3 is built from 15 residues. Germline assignment: CDR1 MGHDK and CDR2 SYGVNS. The junction had 3 bases not matched to a gene; V was cut back by 1 base and J by 2 bases. This chain's CDR3 is CASSESGGANYGYTF. The CDR3, as DNA: TGTGCCAGCAGTGAATCAGGGGGCGCAAACTATGGCTACACCTTC.

This chain links TRBV9 with TRBJ1-6, with D unresolved. Trimming removed 0 bases from V and 8 bases from J, with 9 bases in between. Germline CDR1 and CDR2: SGDLS and YYNGEE. The length of the CDR3 is 14 residues. The CDR3 DNA reads TGTGCCAGCAGCGTAGGTCGTTCAGATTCACCCCTCCACTTT. Protein product: CASSVGRSDSPLHF.